This T cell receptor beta chain came from a study of early T cells in non-severe SARS-CoV-2 infection. The germline CDR1 and CDR2 sequences are LGHNA and YNFKEQ. There are 13 residues in the CDR3. The V gene end was trimmed by 0 bases and the J gene end by 11 bases; junction bases not matched to a gene: 4. Study results and limitations: A preference for anti-spike CD8 responses marked VDJdb matching, which missed private and CD4 specificities.

Details on this clonotype: Its specificity is unknown.

Tagging with unique molecular identifiers was applied to individual cDNA molecules. TCRdb reanalysed the 5' RACE reads using MiXCR and keeps one entry per CDR3 protein. This sample has about 50,000 distinct CDR3 sequences, with around 10% found just once. The sample here was whole blood, taken at baseline. The receptor was isolated from an adult who was a healthcare worker with PCR-confirmed SARS-CoV-2 infection or an uninfected control (not recorded which). The chain carries TRBV4-2 and TRBJ1-1, with 9 bases that match TRBD1. For the CDR3, the DNA is TGTGCCAGCAGCCAAGATAGGGACAGGGTGGCTTTCTTT. It codes for CASSQDRDRVAFF.